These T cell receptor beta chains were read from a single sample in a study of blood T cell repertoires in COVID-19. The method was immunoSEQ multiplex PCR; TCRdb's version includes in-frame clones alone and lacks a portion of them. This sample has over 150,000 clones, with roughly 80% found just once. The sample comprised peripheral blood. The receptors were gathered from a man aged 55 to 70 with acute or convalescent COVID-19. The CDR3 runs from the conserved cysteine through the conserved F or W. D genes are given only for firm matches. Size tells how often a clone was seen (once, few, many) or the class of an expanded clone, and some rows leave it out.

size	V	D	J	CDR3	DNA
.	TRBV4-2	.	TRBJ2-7	CASSQDVPLEQYF	TGTGCCAGCAGCCAAGATGTCCCCCTCGAGCAGTACTTC
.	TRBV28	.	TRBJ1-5	CASNGGRQPQHF	TGTGCCAGCAACGGGGGGCGGCAACCCCAGCATTTT
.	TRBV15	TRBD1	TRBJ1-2	CATTGTGNGEGYTF	TGTGCCACCACAGGGACAGGGAACGGTGAGGGCTACACCTTC
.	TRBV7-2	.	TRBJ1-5	CASSGGVGRESQPQHF	TGTGCCAGCAGCGGTGGAGTGGGGAGAGAAAGTCAGCCCCAGCATTTT
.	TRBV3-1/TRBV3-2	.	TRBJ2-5	CASSQDRVALQETQYF	TGTGCCAGCAGCCAAGATCGGGTAGCTTTACAAGAGACCCAGTACTTC
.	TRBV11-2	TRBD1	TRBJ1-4	CASSLNGQGNEKLFF	TGTGCCAGCAGCTTGAACGGACAGGGAAATGAAAAACTGTTTTTT
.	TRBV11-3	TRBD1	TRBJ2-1	CASSLAPGGLGNEQFF	TGTGCCAGCAGCTTAGCGCCAGGGGGCTTAGGCAATGAGCAGTTCTTC
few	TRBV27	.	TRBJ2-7	CASSPGAPRSHEQYF	TGTGCCAGCAGCCCAGGGGCCCCCCGTAGCCACGAGCAGTACTTC
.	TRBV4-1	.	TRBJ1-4	CASSQGQQGRGRNEKLFF	TGCGCCAGCAGCCAAGGACAACAGGGACGGGGAAGAAATGAAAAACTGTTTTTT
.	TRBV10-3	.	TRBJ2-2	CAISGIRGSGELFF	TGTGCCATCAGTGGAATCAGGGGCTCCGGGGAGCTGTTTTTT
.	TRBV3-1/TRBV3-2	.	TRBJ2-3	CASSLRTAPDTQYF	TGTGCCAGCAGCCTCCGGACAGCCCCAGATACGCAGTATTTT